A single sample is the source of the 29 T cell receptor beta chains below, sequenced in a study of spatial heterogeneity in lung cancer. Time point denoted: blood at routine non-recurrence follow-up after resection. TCRdb re-analysed the 5' RACE reads in MiXCR, keeping a single row per CDR3 protein. The sample includes fewer than 100,000 distinct CDR3 sequences, approximately 20% seen only once; the top ten take just over 20%. The sequencing used PBMCs, collected at follow-up. The receptors derive from a male donor with early-stage non-small cell lung cancer.

The genes are TRBV6-2 or TRBV6-3 and TRBJ1-5; D call uncertain. CDR3 length: 15 residues. The ends were cut back, 5 bases at V and 1 base at J, with 12 bases in the middle. CDR1 is MNHEY, CDR2 SVGEGT, per germline. CDR3 bases: TGTGCCAGCAGTCCGTCGGGATCAAGCAATCAGCCCCAGCATTTT. As protein: CASSPSGSSNQPQHF.

The chain has TRBV15 and TRBJ1-2; 7 positions match TRBD1. With 5 bases clipped from V and 4 bases from J, the junction kept 16 bases outside the gene matches. This CDR3 comprises 17 residues. Germline lookup yields CDR1 LNHNV and CDR2 YYDKDF (reference sequence). Here the CDR3 reads CATSSGGGAESFYGYTF. CDR3 DNA sequence: TGTGCCACCAGCTCAGGAGGGGGCGCGGAGAGCTTCTATGGCTACACCTTC.

This clonotype was observed a few times. The CDR3 sequence is CASSLVLYGRGETQYF. The CDR3 DNA is TGTGCCAGCAGCTTAGTTCTATACGGCCGTGGGGAGACCCAGTACTTC. This chain joins TRBV7-8 and TRBJ2-5, with D unresolved. V lost 1 base and J 5 bases, leaving 17 bases between the germline ends. Germline CDR1 SGHVS, CDR2 FQNEAQ. This CDR3 has 16 amino acids.

This clonotype was found a few times. In nucleotides, the CDR3 is TGTGCCAGCAGCCGAGGGGTTACCTACGAGCAGTACTTC. It encodes CASSRGVTYEQYF. The chain recombines TRBV5-6 with TRBJ2-7; D may be TRBD1 or TRBD2 (5 bases each). V lost 4 bases and J lost 2, with 10 bases in between. This CDR3 contains 13 residues. CDR1 is SGHDT, CDR2 YYEEEE, per germline. The full variable domain, rest sourced from reference TRBV5-6 and TRBJ2-7, is DAGVTQSPTHLIKTRGQQVTLRCSPKSGHDTVSWYQQALGQGPQFIFQYYEEEERQRGNFPDRFSGHQFPNYSSELNVNALLLGDSALYLCASSRGVTYEQYFGPGTRLTVT.

CDR3 amino acids: CATSVFRRSYEQYV. In DNA form, the CDR3 reads TGTGCCACCAGTGTTTTTCGACGGTCCTACGAGCAGTACGTC. The chain uses TRBV24-1 and TRBJ2-7; D not resolved. V shed 5 bases and J shed 1 base, with 11 bases lying between them. This CDR3 is 14 amino acids long. Germline V lookup: CDR1 KGHDR, CDR2 SFDVKD.

A few counts support this clonotype. This rearrangement joins TRBV14 to TRBJ2-2; no clear D gene. The CDR3 consists of 17 residues. Germline V gene data show CDR1 as SGHDN and CDR2 as FVKESK. V was pared by 4 bases and J by 0 bases, with 15 bases between. In nucleotides, the CDR3 is TGTGCCAGCAGCCCTACCCGGACGGCCGCGAACACCGGGGAGCTGTTTTTT. This gives the protein CASSPTRTAANTGELFF.

This chain uses TRBV20-1 with TRBJ2-7; possible D gene TRBD2, 5 bases. With 0 bases removed from V and 3 bases from J, the gap between germline ends came to 12 bases. There are 14 residues in the CDR3. Per the germline V gene, CDR1 is DFQATT and CDR2 is SNEGSKA (reference sequence). CDR3: CSARDLTGVYEQYF. The CDR3 DNA reads as TGCAGTGCTAGAGACTTAACCGGGGTCTACGAGCAGTACTTC.

Notes on this clonotype: A read error is possible here, since a much larger clone lies one base away. The rearrangement uses TRBV2 and TRBJ1-1, with D perhaps matching TRBD1 (6 bases). From germline, CDR1 is SNHLY and CDR2 FYNNEI. Trimming pared 10 bases from V and 1 base from J, leaving 13 bases between. CDR3 length equals 13 residues. This chain's CDR3 is CANRTAPNTEAFF. Here the CDR3 DNA reads TGTGCCAACAGGACAGCTCCGAACACTGAAGCTTTCTTT.

This clonotype was counted only a few times. The V call is TRBV11-2, the J call TRBJ1-4; maybe TRBD1 (5 bases). Per germline, CDR1 SGHAT and CDR2 FQNNGV. The CDR3 covers 16 residues. The ends were cut back, 0 bases at V and 7 bases at J, with 15 bases in the middle. The CDR3 region has the DNA TGTGCCAGCAGCTTAGATTATGACGGGGGAACTGAAAAACTGTTTTTT. Residues: CASSLDYDGGTEKLFF.

This clonotype was counted a few times. V usage is TRBV20-1 and J usage is TRBJ2-1; the D is unclear. The CDR3 is 10 amino acids. Trimming took 4 bases from V and 7 from J, leaving 5 bases between them. Germline V gene data show CDR1 as DFQATT and CDR2 as SNEGSKA (reference sequence). CDR3 sequence reads: CSAMGNEQFF. The CDR3 region has the DNA TGCAGTGCTATGGGGAATGAGCAGTTCTTC.

This clonotype was counted a few times. The DNA for the CDR3 is TGTGCCAGCAGCCAAGAGATGGATCAGCCCCAGCATTTT. It translates to CASSQEMDQPQHF. The gene calls are TRBV3-1 and TRBJ1-5; no clear D. Germline V lookup: CDR1 LGHDT, CDR2 YNNKEL (reference sequence). The CDR3 consists of 13 residues. V dropped 0 bases and J dropped 5 bases, with 5 bases sitting between them.

The CDR3 DNA reads as TGTGCCACCAGTGATTTGAGCAAGGGCGGGGAGCTGTTTTTT. Amino acid sequence: CATSDLSKGGELFF. The V and J genes are TRBV24-1 and TRBJ2-2; D is ambiguous. V lost 0 bases to trimming and J lost 7 bases, with 8 bases between them. Per the germline V gene, CDR1 is KGHDR and CDR2 is SFDVKD. The CDR3 loop spans 14 amino acids.

The V call is TRBV20-1, the J call TRBJ2-1, with 7 bases identical to TRBD2. V gave up 0 bases and J gave up 10 bases; unmatched junction bases: 18. This CDR3 is 17 amino acids long. Germline-derived CDR1 and CDR2 are DFQATT and SNEGSKA (reference sequence). The DNA for the CDR3 is TGCAGTGCTAGAGATCAAGTAGCCCGGGGGGAGGAACCCGAGCAGTTCTTC. This translates into CSARDQVARGEEPEQFF.

This clonotype has a handful of counts. The rearrangement uses TRBV11-3 and TRBJ2-1; TRBD1 is a possible D gene (6 bases). V was shortened by 3 bases and J by 7 bases, with 13 bases between the two germline ends. CDR3 length: 14 residues. The germline CDR1 and CDR2 sequences are SGHNT and YENEEA. The CDR3 sequence: CASSLGRQGNEQFF. The CDR3 DNA is TGTGCCAGCAGCTTGGGACGGCAGGGGAATGAGCAGTTCTTC.

The J gene is TRBJ1-4, the V gene TRBV5-1; TRBD1 aligns across 7 bases. The germline V gene has CDR1 SGHRS and CDR2 YFSETQ. V gave up 4 bases and J gave up 5 bases; unmatched junction bases: 8. The CDR3 runs 15 residues. CDR3 amino acids: CASSLEGQRNEKLFF. The CDR3 region has the DNA TGCGCCAGCAGCCTGGAGGGACAGAGGAATGAAAAACTGTTTTTT.

There are a few counts of this clonotype. The rearrangement uses TRBV10-3 and TRBJ2-7; 7 nucleotides align to TRBD2. Unmatched junction bases numbered 9, after V lost 2 bases and J lost 2 bases. Germline V CDR1 and CDR2: ENHRY, SYGVKD. CDR3 length: 16 amino acids. The DNA of the CDR3 is TGTGCCATCAGTGAGGGAAAGACTAGCAGAGCCTACGAGCAGTACTTC. Translation: CAISEGKTSRAYEQYF.

The chain combines TRBV12-3 or TRBV12-4 with TRBJ2-3, with TRBD1 as a possible D gene (6 bases). The CDR3 loop spans 11 amino acids. V was pared by 7 bases and J by 4 bases, with 6 bases between. CDR3 nucleotides: TGTGCCAGCACAGGGGCAGATACGCAGTATTTT. It is translated as CASTGADTQYF.

This clonotype occurred a few times. The rearrangement joins TRBV6-1 to TRBJ2-7; a possible D gene is TRBD2 (5 bases). Germline V gene sequence: CDR1 MNHNS, CDR2 SASEGT. This CDR3 is 13 amino acids long. V lost 4 bases to trimming and J lost 4 bases, with 11 bases between them. CDR3 bases: TGTGCCAGCAGTGTCGGGGATCAGTACGAGCAGTACGTC. This encodes CASSVGDQYEQYV.

The genes are TRBV12-2 and TRBJ2-7. TRBV12-2 is given as a pseudogene. The CDR3 loop spans 15 amino acids. The DNA for the CDR3 is TGTGCAAGTCGCCCTTTACCCTACAGACGCTACGAGCAGTACTTC. The encoded protein is CASRPLPYRRYEQYF.

The chain couples TRBV10-3 to TRBJ2-5; 7 bases match TRBD1. Germline V gene sequence: CDR1 ENHRY, CDR2 SYGVKD. The CDR3 has 14 amino acids. Trimming removed 2 bases from V and 2 bases from J; junction bases left unmatched: 2. CDR3 sequence reads: CAISERTGQETQYF. The CDR3 bases are TGTGCCATCAGTGAGAGGACAGGACAAGAGACCCAGTACTTC.

This clonotype turned up a few times. The chain employs TRBV11-2 and TRBJ1-5, with D possibly TRBD1 on 5 matching bases. Trimming stripped 5 bases from V and 7 bases from J, with 12 bases between. Germline assignment: CDR1 SGHAT and CDR2 FQNNGV. This CDR3 comprises 13 residues. CDR3 region: CASSRDRGQPQHF. In DNA form, the CDR3 reads TGTGCCAGCAGCCGAGACAGAGGACAGCCCCAGCATTTT.

V usage is TRBV19 and J usage is TRBJ1-4; D might be TRBD1 (5 bases). Per germline, CDR1 LNHDA and CDR2 SQIVND (reference sequence). The CDR3 sequence is 15 residues long. Trimming left V 5 bases short and J 6 bases short, with 16 bases between. The CDR3 loop reads CASSAHRDGDEKLFF. CDR3 DNA sequence: TGTGCCAGTAGTGCCCACCGGGACGGCGATGAAAAACTGTTTTTT.

The rearrangement links TRBV20-1 to TRBJ2-5; 9 bases are shared with TRBD2. This CDR3 spans 13 amino acids. After removal of 2 bases from V and 5 bases from J, the junction contained 3 bases not matched to a gene. CDR1 DFQATT and CDR2 SNEGSKA come from the germline V gene (reference sequence). The CDR3 sequence is CSARIGTSETQYF. The CDR3 bases are TGCAGTGCTAGAATTGGGACTAGCGAGACCCAGTACTTC.

The gene calls are TRBV10-3 and TRBJ1-1, with D perhaps matching TRBD1 (5 bases). The germline V gene encodes CDR1 ENHRY and CDR2 SYGVKD. The CDR3 extends over 15 amino acids. V was clipped by 0 bases and J by 6 bases, with 14 bases between them. The CDR3 DNA is TGTGCCATCAGTGAGTCTCGGGGGACTGGACCTGAAGCTTTCTTT. As protein: CAISESRGTGPEAFF.

This sequence joins TRBV11-3 and TRBJ2-5; no definite D call. The CDR3 is 13 residues long. The V gene's germline CDR1 is SGHNT and CDR2 YENEEA. Trimming took 2 bases from V and 4 from J, leaving 8 bases between them. Here the CDR3 reads CASSLMGRETQYF. The CDR3 nucleotides read TGTGCCAGCAGCTTAATGGGCAGAGAGACCCAGTACTTC.

CDR3 protein: CASSLAAGNAGELFF. The CDR3 DNA follows: TGTGCCAGCAGCTTGGCAGCGGGAAATGCCGGGGAGCTGTTTTTT. This chain connects TRBV5-4 to TRBJ2-2, with 7 bases fitting TRBD2. CDR1 and CDR2 (germline): SGHNT, YYREEE (reference sequence). This CDR3 has 15 residues. J lost 6 bases, V lost 0 bases, and 5 bases had no gene match.

The V call is TRBV7-8, the J call TRBJ2-3; 7 bases agree with TRBD2. Germline CDR1 reads SGHVS; CDR2 reads FQNEAQ. Germline trimming cut 5 bases from V and 5 bases from J; bases unmatched to any gene: 7. This CDR3 is built from 14 residues. CDR3 DNA: TGTGCCAGCAGCAAAGCGGGAAGAATAGATACGCAGTATTTT. This sequence encodes CASSKAGRIDTQYF.

This clonotype was found a few times. V and J are TRBV4-1 and TRBJ1-5; D is ambiguous. CDR3 length equals 15 residues. Germline assignment: CDR1 MGHRA and CDR2 YSYEKL. Trimming took off 1 base at V and 7 bases at J, with 14 bases between the two ends. As DNA, the CDR3 is TGCGCCAGCAGCCAAGTATTCTCGGAGAGACAGCCCCAGCATTTT. It codes for CASSQVFSERQPQHF.

The rearrangement links TRBV2 to TRBJ2-1, with D hard to call. Trimming stripped 1 base from V and 5 bases from J, with 12 bases between. Germline V gene lookup returns CDR1 SNHLY and CDR2 FYNNEI. The CDR3 consists of 15 residues. The DNA for the CDR3 is TGTGCCAGCAGTGAAGACTCCGTTTTGAACAATGAGCAGTTCTTC. It translates to CASSEDSVLNNEQFF.